The 2 T cell receptor beta chains below come from one sample, sequenced in a study of blood T cell repertoires in COVID-19. Assay used: immunoSEQ multiplex PCR; TCRdb lists only in-frame clones, some missing. The table has some 120,000 clones, around 90% seen once. Sequencing was performed on peripheral blood. These receptors originate from a man in his 60s with COVID-19, enrolled during active disease.

The CDR3 DNA is TGCGCCAGCAGCCCCCAGGGACAGGGTCTCGGCACTGAAGCTTTCTTT. Its protein is CASSPQGQGLGTEAFF. V gene TRBV5-1 combines with J gene TRBJ1-1, with 9 positions matching TRBD1. Germline V gene data show CDR1 as SGHRS and CDR2 as YFSETQ. V gave up 4 bases and J gave up 4 bases; unmatched junction bases: 11. The CDR3 is 16 residues long.

The J gene is TRBJ1-4, the V gene TRBV7-9; 7 positions match TRBD1. This CDR3 region has 15 residues. CDR1 is SEHNR and CDR2 is FQNEAQ in the germline V gene (reference sequence). The J segment lost 3 bases and the V segment lost 6 bases, leaving 7 bases of the junction unmatched. This chain's CDR3 is CASSKTGTANEKLFF. The CDR3 DNA is TGTGCCAGCAGTAAAACCGGGACAGCTAATGAAAAACTGTTTTTT.